This T cell receptor delta chain stems from a study of Vδ1+ human thymocytes. Broader study findings: Highly polyclonal TRG and TRD repertoires with Gaussian CDR3 length distributions appeared in thymus.

RNA was extracted from the cells and then reverse transcribed. CDR3 amplicons came from multiplex PCR with pooled V-gene forward and constant-region reverse primers. TCRdb reprocessed the multiplex PCR reads through CATT. In the table there are about 25,000 delta-chain clones, 6% to 8% of which are singletons. This clone came up a few times. What it binds is not known. The CDR3 extends over 16 amino acids. Trimming cost V 4 bases and J 0 bases, with 15 bases left between them. From germline, CDR1 is TSWWSYY and CDR2 QGS. The sequence came from a girl less than two years old who had congenital heart surgery. The chain joins TRDV1 to TRDJ1, with unresolved D. What was sequenced was Vdelta1+ gamma-delta thymocytes from the thymus. Regarding subset: FACS-sorted CD3+ TCRalphabeta- TCRVdelta1+ TCRVdelta2- thymocytes. CDR3 loop: CALGGKRAWYTDKLIF. CDR3 bases: TGTGCTCTTGGGGGGAAACGGGCCTGGTACACCGATAAACTCATCTTT.